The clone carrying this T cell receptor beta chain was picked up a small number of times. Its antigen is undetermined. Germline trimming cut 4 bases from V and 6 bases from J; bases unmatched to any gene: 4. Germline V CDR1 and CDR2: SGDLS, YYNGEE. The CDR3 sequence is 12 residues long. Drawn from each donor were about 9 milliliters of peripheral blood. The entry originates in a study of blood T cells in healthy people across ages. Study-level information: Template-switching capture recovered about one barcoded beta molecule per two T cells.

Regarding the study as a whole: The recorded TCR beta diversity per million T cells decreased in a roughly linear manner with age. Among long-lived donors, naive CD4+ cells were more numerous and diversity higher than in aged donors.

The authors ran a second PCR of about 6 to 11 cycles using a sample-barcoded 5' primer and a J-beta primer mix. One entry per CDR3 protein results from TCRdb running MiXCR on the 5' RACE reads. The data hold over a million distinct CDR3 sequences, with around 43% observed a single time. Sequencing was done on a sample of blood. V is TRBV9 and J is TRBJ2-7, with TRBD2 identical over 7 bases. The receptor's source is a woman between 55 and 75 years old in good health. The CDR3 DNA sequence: TGTGCCAGCAGCACAGGACTAGGCGAGCAGTACTTC. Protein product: CASSTGLGEQYF.